This T cell receptor beta chain stems from a study of cytomegalovirus exposure and HLA in healthy donors. Study-wide context: In an earlier analysis, 117 million unique TCR beta sequences were found from 150 million to 200 million T cells. Whole-study results and caveats: High sensitivity and specificity were reportedly achieved when the classifier diagnosed cytomegalovirus status. Later, an analysis showed that TCR beta chains associated with HLA were more clonally expanded than others that were equally common. Rarity marked most TCR sequences, yet some public TCRs occurred in many donors.

Both 60 Vbeta primers and 13 Jbeta primers went into the PCR. Using immunoSEQ multiplex PCR, the repertoire was profiled, and TCRdb retains in-frame clones only, with some absent. The sample contains about 170,000 clones, roughly 79% of which appear only once. The length of the CDR3 is 14 residues. Germline CDR1 SEHNR, CDR2 FQNEAQ (reference sequence). V was pared by 5 bases and J by 5 bases, with 13 bases between. Only a few counts were recorded for this clone. Its antigen is as yet unknown. Sequencing was performed on PBMCs. This receptor was obtained from a man aged 35-49 years in good health and CMV-seropositive. The chain is built from TRBV7-9 and TRBJ2-1, with a possible D match to TRBD2 (5 bases). The CDR3 coding sequence is TGTGCCAGCAGCACCCGGGGAAGCCACAATGAGCAGTTCTTC. It yields the protein CASSTRGSHNEQFF.